Each of the 23 T cell receptor beta chains below was sequenced from the same sample in a study of cytomegalovirus exposure and HLA in healthy donors. The table came from immunoSEQ multiplex PCR; TCRdb's copy has only in-frame clones and leaves some out. The sample contains 55,000 to 75,000 clones, 80% to 95% of which appear only once. Specimen: PBMCs. The origin of the receptors is a man between 18 and 29 years old in good health and CMV-seropositive.

This chain connects TRBV10-3 to TRBJ2-1; 8 bases line up with TRBD2. V dropped 4 bases and J dropped 8; count of bases not matched to a gene: 4. The length of the CDR3 is 13 residues. Germline CDR1 reads ENHRY; CDR2 reads SYGVKD. This chain's CDR3 is CAISAGGPDEQFF. DNA of the CDR3: TGTGCCATCAGTGCGGGGGGGCCTGATGAGCAGTTCTTC.

The gene calls are TRBV6-1 and TRBJ1-2; no clear D gene. The germline CDR1 and CDR2 sequences are MNHNS and SASEGT. CDR3 size: 14 residues. Between the trimmed V and J ends, which lost 4 bases and 0 bases, there was a span of 9 bases. The CDR3 loop reads CASSVEIANYGYTF. CDR3 DNA sequence: TGTGCCAGCAGTGTAGAGATAGCTAACTATGGCTACACCTTC.

This clone is medium-sized within its sample. The V call is TRBV5-3, the J call TRBJ2-7; possibly TRBD1 for D (6 bases). TRBV5-3 is noted as an ORF with a role that remains uncertain. V was cut by 4 bases and J by 3 bases, with 11 bases left in between. This CDR3 has 13 residues. Here the CDR3 reads CARSLLTGYEQYF. In nucleotides, the CDR3 is TGTGCCAGAAGCCTATTGACAGGCTACGAGCAGTACTTC.

The gene calls are TRBV27 and TRBJ2-5; 7 bases align to TRBD2. V was clipped by 5 bases and J by 3 bases; unmatched bases: 9. The CDR3 sequence is 15 residues long. The germline V gene encodes CDR1 MNHEY and CDR2 SMNVEV (reference sequence). The CDR3 region is CASSPIGTSEETQYF. CDR3 in DNA: TGTGCCAGCAGTCCGATCGGTACTAGCGAAGAGACCCAGTACTTC.

V and J are TRBV6-1 and TRBJ1-1; 7 nucleotides align to TRBD1. The trim removed 4 bases at V and 1 base at J, leaving 3 bases unmatched. The germline V gene has CDR1 MNHNS and CDR2 SASEGT. This CDR3 spans 14 amino acids. The CDR3 DNA reads TGTGCCAGCAGTGCACAGGGGTCGAACACTGAAGCTTTCTTT. This codes for CASSAQGSNTEAFF.

The chain links TRBV30 to TRBJ2-1; 11 bases line up with TRBD1. J lost 9 bases, V lost 4 bases, and 11 bases had no gene match. Germline values: CDR1 GTSNPN, CDR2 SVGIG (reference sequence). The CDR3 runs to 15 residues. The CDR3 is CAWNIRDRGVIEQFF. The CDR3 coding sequence is TGTGCCTGGAACATCCGGGACAGGGGGGTCATTGAGCAGTTCTTC.

The CDR3 sequence: CASSYSGTTNEQFF. As DNA, the CDR3 is TGTGCCAGCAGCTATTCCGGGACTACCAATGAGCAGTTCTTC. J is TRBJ2-1 and V is TRBV14; 7 bases align to TRBD2. Germline assignment: CDR1 SGHDN and CDR2 FVKESK. V was clipped by 5 bases and J by 6 bases; unmatched bases: 7. This CDR3 spans 14 amino acids.

This chain links TRBV5-6 with TRBJ2-2, with TRBD2 matching 11 bases. The CDR3 has 16 amino acids. J was trimmed by 1 base and V by 3 bases; bases with no gene match: 2. Germline CDR1 and CDR2: SGHDT and YYEEEE. Here the CDR3 reads CASSSGLAGNTGELFF. In DNA form, the CDR3 reads TGTGCCAGCAGCTCTGGACTAGCGGGGAACACCGGGGAGCTGTTTTTT.

This chain uses TRBV30 with TRBJ2-2, with a possible D match to TRBD2 (5 bases). V lost 4 bases and J lost 15, with 21 bases in between. Germline V gives CDR1 GTSNPN, CDR2 SVGIG (reference sequence). The CDR3 sequence is 13 residues long. The CDR3 region is CAWTFGGGGQLFF. The CDR3 DNA reads as TGTGCCTGGACCTTTGGTGGTGGCGGGCAGTTGTTTTTT.

This chain joins TRBV27 and TRBJ2-1, with 10 bases identical to TRBD2. The V and J ends lost 5 bases and 4 bases, in that order; junction bases with no gene match: 8. This CDR3 is built from 16 residues. CDR1 and CDR2 from the germline V gene are MNHEY and SMNVEV (reference sequence). The CDR3, as DNA: TGTGCCAGCAGTCCCCTGGCTAGCGGGAGTTACAATGAGCAGTTCTTC. Translation gives CASSPLASGSYNEQFF.

The chain has TRBV2 and TRBJ2-3; 7 bases are a match to TRBD1. J gave up 2 bases and V 11 bases, and 10 bases lay outside the gene matches. In germline, CDR1 is SNHLY, CDR2 FYNNEI. The CDR3 consists of 14 residues. CDR3 region: CADKGTVITDTQYF. CDR3 sequence (DNA): TGTGCCGACAAAGGGACAGTGATCACAGATACGCAGTATTTT.

The V call is TRBV7-6, the J call TRBJ1-3; D possibly corresponds to TRBD1 (5 bases). Between the trimmed V and J ends, which lost 5 bases and 0 bases, there was a span of 8 bases. This CDR3 has 14 amino acids. Germline assignment: CDR1 SGHVS and CDR2 FNYEAQ. The CDR3 region has the DNA TGTGCCAGCAGCCGAGACAGCTCTGGAAACACCATATATTTT. Its translation: CASSRDSSGNTIYF. The variable domain in full, completed from reference TRBV7-6 and TRBJ1-3, reads GAGVSQSPRYKVTKRGQDVALRCDPISGHVSLYWYRQALGQGPEFLTYFNYEAQQDKSGLPNDRFSAERPEGSISTLTIQRTEQRDSAMYRCASSRDSSGNTIYFGEGSWLTVV.

The chain is built from TRBV4-2 and TRBJ2-5; 8 bases agree with TRBD2. CDR1 is LGHNA and CDR2 is YNFKEQ in the germline V gene. The CDR3 is made up of 16 amino acids. J gave up 1 base and V 4 bases, and 8 bases lay outside the gene matches. The chain's CDR3 is CASSLTSTSGQETQYF. CDR3 DNA sequence: TGTGCCAGCAGCCTGACCTCTACTAGCGGCCAAGAGACCCAGTACTTC.

This chain links TRBV19 with TRBJ2-1; no definite D call. V was pared by 6 bases and J by 4 bases, with 4 bases between. CDR1 and CDR2 (germline): LNHDA, SQIVND (reference sequence). This CDR3 region has 11 residues. CDR3 DNA sequence: TGTGCCAGTAGATCTTACAATGAGCAGTTCTTC. Amino acid sequence: CASRSYNEQFF.

The gene calls are TRBV19 and TRBJ1-2; 7 bases map to TRBD1. Unmatched junction bases numbered 6, after V lost 8 bases and J lost 3 bases. This CDR3 has 13 amino acids. Per germline, CDR1 LNHDA and CDR2 SQIVND (reference sequence). The CDR3 DNA follows: TGTGCCAGTCAAACCGACAGGGACTATGGCTACACCTTC. Translation: CASQTDRDYGYTF.

V gene TRBV28 combines with J gene TRBJ2-7, with 7 nucleotides matching TRBD1. The V gene end was trimmed by 6 bases and the J gene end by 6 bases; junction bases not matched to a gene: 11. The CDR3 loop spans 14 amino acids. From germline, CDR1 is MDHEN and CDR2 SYDVKM. CDR3 bases: TGTGCCAGCAGCGTGACAGGGTTTCTCATCGAGCAGTACTTC. Translating gives CASSVTGFLIEQYF.

The chain employs TRBV7-9 and TRBJ2-5; TRBD2 is a possible D gene (7 bases). Per germline, CDR1 SEHNR and CDR2 FQNEAQ (reference sequence). V was pared by 2 bases and J by 5 bases, with 21 bases between. The CDR3 is 17 amino acids. The CDR3 DNA reads TGTGCCAGCAGCTTATTTAGCGGGCAGGGGATTCCTGAGACCCAGTACTTC. Its protein is CASSLFSGQGIPETQYF.

The chain combines TRBV7-3 with TRBJ2-1; the D gene is possibly TRBD1 (6 bases). Germline values: CDR1 SGHTA, CDR2 FQGTGA. V lost 5 bases to trimming and J lost 0 bases, with 14 bases between them. The CDR3 covers 16 residues. CDR3 amino acids: CASSPNGDISYNEQFF. Written as DNA, the CDR3 is TGTGCCAGCAGCCCTAATGGGGACATCTCCTACAATGAGCAGTTCTTC.

The chain links TRBV28 to TRBJ2-7; D perhaps matches TRBD2 (6 bases). V lost 8 bases, J lost 4 bases, and 18 bases lay in between. The germline gives CDR1 MDHEN, CDR2 SYDVKM. The CDR3 has 14 amino acids. This CDR3 reads CASLQTGAYYEQYF. DNA for the CDR3: TGTGCCAGCCTTCAGACGGGAGCATATTACGAGCAGTACTTC.

Here the CDR3 reads CASSPGGEGTEAFF. CDR3 bases: TGTGCCAGCTCACCAGGAGGGGAGGGGACTGAAGCTTTCTTT. The chain links TRBV18 to TRBJ1-1; tentatively, D is TRBD1 (5 bases). Trimming stripped 2 bases from V and 5 bases from J, with 12 bases between. This CDR3 spans 14 amino acids. Germline values: CDR1 KGHSH, CDR2 LQKENI.

V and J are TRBV13 and TRBJ2-2, with D tentatively TRBD1 (5 bases). CDR3 length equals 17 residues. Germline V gene sequence: CDR1 PRHDT, CDR2 FYEKMQ (reference sequence). V was trimmed by 6 bases and J by 1 base, leaving 18 bases between them. CDR3 sequence (DNA): TGTGCCAGCAGAGATCAACAGGCTCCCCAGAACACCGGGGAGCTGTTTTTT. It encodes CASRDQQAPQNTGELFF.

The chain uses TRBV27 and TRBJ1-5, with 8 bases identical to TRBD1. V trimming: 4 bases; J trimming: 7 bases; junction bases outside the gene matches: 6. This CDR3 is built from 14 residues. Germline CDR1 and CDR2: MNHEY and SMNVEV (reference sequence). The CDR3 sequence: CASSSAGGWQPQHF. CDR3 bases: TGTGCCAGCAGTTCCGCAGGGGGCTGGCAGCCCCAGCATTTT.

The chain is built from TRBV5-1 and TRBJ2-3, with 7 bases that match TRBD2. This CDR3 spans 16 amino acids. Germline lookup yields CDR1 SGHRS and CDR2 YFSETQ. J was trimmed by 2 bases and V by 0 bases; bases with no gene match: 6. DNA of the CDR3: TGCGCCAGCAGCTTGGGCCTAGCGGAGACCACAGATACGCAGTATTTT. Amino acid sequence: CASSLGLAETTDTQYF.